A selection of T cell receptor beta chains follows, all from one sample in a study of metastatic and nonmetastatic thyroid tumors. TCRdb re-called the PCR reads with MiXCR. The sample carries 24,000 or so clones, 10% to 15% recorded once. The material sequenced was blood. The receptors here all came from a female donor with papillary thyroid cancer or a benign thyroid nodule (not recorded which). Some clones in this sample may be carry-over from other donors' samples. CDR3s include the opening cysteine and the closing phenylalanine or tryptophan. D genes are given only for firm matches. Some rows have no size entry. The others give once, few or many, or a class for an expanded clone.

TRBV6-1	many	.	TRBJ1-5	CASSYPGHNQPQHF	TGTGCCAGCAGCTATCCGGGACACAATCAGCCCCAGCATTTT
TRBV20-1	many	.	TRBJ1-3	CSARDRGEPAFSGNTIYF	TGCAGTGCTAGGGACCGGGGCGAGCCAGCGTTCTCTGGAAACACCATATATTTT
TRBV9	many	TRBD1	TRBJ1-2	CASSVPGQGAYGYTF	TGTGCCAGCAGCGTTCCGGGACAGGGGGCCTATGGCTACACCTTC
TRBV6-4	many	TRBD1	TRBJ2-2	CASSDSGTANTGELFF	TGTGCCAGCAGTGACTCTGGGACAGCGAACACCGGGGAGCTGTTTTTT
TRBV30	many	.	TRBJ1-5	CAWSGAGAGNQPQHF	TGTGCCTGGAGTGGGGCAGGCGCCGGCAATCAGCCCCAGCATTTT
TRBV30	many	.	TRBJ1-2	CAWSPSYAYGYTF	TGTGCCTGGAGCCCCTCCTATGCCTATGGCTACACCTTC
TRBV6-4	many	.	TRBJ2-2	CASSESGAEDTGKLFF	TGTGCCAGCAGTGAATCGGGGGCGGAGGACACCGGGAAGCTGTTTTTT
TRBV15	few	.	TRBJ2-7	CSTSREAVGGRGYEQYF	TGTTCCACCAGCAGAGAAGCGGTAGGTGGTCGAGGCTACGAGCAGTACTTC
TRBV5-6	many	.	TRBJ2-7	CASSLASGRIYEQYF	TGTGCCAGCAGCTTGGCCTCCGGAAGAATTTACGAGCAGTACTTC
TRBV27	many	TRBD2	TRBJ2-3	CASSLTTSADTQYF	TGTGCCAGCAGTTTAACGACTAGCGCAGATACGCAGTATTTT
TRBV11-2	.	TRBD1	TRBJ2-7	CASSFLLTGASSYEQYF	TGTGCCAGCAGCTTCCTACTCACAGGGGCTAGCTCCTACGAGCAGTACTTC
TRBV3-1	few	.	TRBJ2-4	CASSQNRRSENIQYF	TGTGCCAGCAGCCAAAATCGGCGGTCGGAAAACATTCAGTACTTC
TRBV5-1	many	.	TRBJ2-5	CASSQQPRTVAETQYF	TGCGCCAGCAGCCAGCAACCCCGGACCGTAGCAGAGACCCAGTACTTC
TRBV6-2/TRBV6-3	many	.	TRBJ2-5	CASSYETNQETQYF	TGTGCCAGCAGTTATGAGACAAACCAAGAGACCCAGTACTTC
TRBV20-1	many	.	TRBJ1-2	CSARDSASGGGYTF	TGCAGTGCTAGAGATAGCGCCTCGGGAGGTGGCTACACCTTC
TRBV5-1	.	.	TRBJ1-1	CASSFDAWIIEPNTEAFF	TGCGCCAGCAGCTTTGACGCATGGATCATAGAGCCGAACACTGAAGCTTTCTTT
TRBV6-1	many	TRBD2	TRBJ2-3	CASRSAGAVFTDTQYF	TGTGCCAGCAGATCCGCGGGAGCGGTGTTCACAGATACGCAGTATTTT
TRBV11-2	medium-sized	.	TRBJ2-7	CASSLFRLNPHEQYF	TGTGCCAGCAGCTTATTCCGGCTGAACCCCCACGAGCAGTACTTC
TRBV11-1	many	TRBD2	TRBJ2-1	CASSLDRSGSVYEQFF	TGTGCCAGCAGCTTAGATCGGAGCGGGAGTGTTTATGAGCAGTTCTTC
TRBV11-1	many	TRBD2	TRBJ2-2	CASRVPSGGNTGELFF	TGTGCCAGCAGGGTCCCTAGCGGGGGGAACACCGGGGAGCTGTTTTTT
TRBV6-2/TRBV6-3	many	TRBD1	TRBJ2-5	CASRSGTAHFQETQYF	TGTGCCAGCAGATCCGGGACAGCGCACTTCCAAGAGACCCAGTACTTC
TRBV7-2	many	.	TRBJ1-5	CASSPRTDSNQPQHF	TGTGCCAGCAGCCCTCGAACAGATAGCAATCAGCCCCAGCATTTT
TRBV6-9	few	.	TRBJ1-1	CASTQRGAGTAEAFF	TGTGCCAGCACACAACGGGGTGCAGGCACCGCTGAAGCTTTCTTT
TRBV6-1	many	.	TRBJ1-1	CASIPDRGAEAFF	TGTGCCAGCATTCCGGACCGGGGGGCTGAAGCTTTCTTT
TRBV4-1	many	TRBD1	TRBJ1-4	CASSRSGLYEQGQGGEKLFF	TGCGCCAGCAGCCGAAGCGGTTTGTACGAACAAGGACAGGGTGGCGAAAAACTGTTTTTT
TRBV11-2	.	TRBD1	TRBJ1-5	CASSRTGDINQPQHF	TGTGCCAGCAGCCGGACAGGTGATATCAATCAGCCCCAGCATTTT
TRBV6-1	many	TRBD2	TRBJ2-5	CASSIRTSGQETQYF	TGTGCCAGCAGTATTCGGACTAGCGGACAAGAGACCCAGTACTTC
TRBV3-1	medium-sized	.	TRBJ2-7	CASSPSGGGSYEQYF	TGTGCCAGCAGCCCCTCCGGGGGAGGTTCCTACGAGCAGTACTTC
TRBV4-1	many	.	TRBJ2-3	CASSQTVVVSRGTDTQYF	TGCGCCAGCAGCCAGACGGTAGTTGTATCTCGCGGCACAGATACGCAGTATTTT
TRBV6-1	many	TRBD2	TRBJ2-7	CASSTGTSGYEQYF	TGTGCCAGCAGCACCGGGACTAGCGGTTACGAGCAGTACTTC
TRBV28	few	.	TRBJ1-1	CVSTGAVGTEAFF	TGTGTCAGCACGGGGGCCGTGGGCACTGAAGCTTTCTTT
TRBV19	few	.	TRBJ2-4	CASSIYGSKNVQYF	TGTGCCAGTAGTATATATGGCAGCAAAAACGTTCAGTACTTC
TRBV13	many	.	TRBJ2-3	CASSFTGTDTQYF	TGTGCCAGCAGCTTCACAGGGACAGATACGCAGTATTTT
TRBV6-1	many	.	TRBJ1-2	CASSTRGPAGYGYTF	TGTGCCAGCAGTACCCGAGGGCCGGCGGGCTATGGCTACACCTTC
TRBV13	once	.	TRBJ2-7	CVSSLGASYDQYF	TGTGTCAGCAGCTTAGGCGCGTCCTACGATCAGTACTTC
TRBV20-1	many	TRBD2	TRBJ2-5	CSAVPGTSPGRVETQYF	TGCAGTGCTGTTCCCGGGACTAGCCCCGGGAGGGTAGAGACCCAGTACTTC
TRBV6-4	many	.	TRBJ2-2	CASSDSSQGELFF	TGTGCCAGCAGTGACTCGAGTCAAGGGGAGCTGTTTTTT
TRBV18	once	TRBD1	TRBJ1-2	CASSPGTGSYGYTF	TGTGCCAGCTCACCCGGGACAGGGTCGTATGGCTACACCTTC
TRBV28	many	TRBD1	TRBJ1-6	CASSDDRDSPLHF	TGTGCCAGCAGTGACGACAGGGATTCACCCCTCCACTTT
TRBV6-1	many	.	TRBJ2-3	CATGRRWSTDTQYF	TGTGCCACGGGAAGACGGTGGAGCACAGATACGCAGTATTTT
TRBV19	many	.	TRBJ2-1	CASSLDNEQFF	TGTGCCAGTAGTCTTGACAATGAGCAGTTCTTC
TRBV18	many	TRBD2	TRBJ2-5	CASSPGLAWETQYF	TGTGCCAGCTCACCTGGACTAGCATGGGAGACCCAGTACTTC
TRBV18	.	TRBD1	TRBJ1-4	CASSSQGWQEKLFF	TGTGCCAGCTCTTCACAGGGGTGGCAAGAAAAACTGTTTTTT
TRBV7-9	many	.	TRBJ2-7	CASSLYYEQYF	TGTGCCAGCAGCTTATACTACGAGCAGTACTTC
TRBV12-3/TRBV12-4	many	.	TRBJ2-2	CASTLHTGELFF	TGTGCCAGCACCCTGCACACCGGGGAGCTGTTTTTT
TRBV3-1	many	.	TRBJ1-2	CASSPSGDNYGYTF	TGTGCCAGCAGCCCCTCAGGGGATAACTATGGCTACACCTTC
TRBV3-1	many	TRBD1	TRBJ1-1	CASSQGLGRDRSSTEAFF	TGTGCCAGCAGCCAAGGATTGGGGAGGGACAGGTCGTCCACTGAAGCTTTCTTT
TRBV28	.	.	TRBJ2-1	CASSLPGVGQFF	TGTGCCAGCAGTTTACCGGGGGTCGGGCAGTTCTTC
TRBV9	.	.	TRBJ2-7	CLSSVLPSAPEQYF	TGTCTCAGCAGCGTACTTCCCAGCGCCCCCGAGCAGTACTTC
TRBV15	many	.	TRBJ2-7	CATSPSRAPGGEQYF	TGTGCCACCAGCCCTTCCCGGGCCCCAGGCGGCGAGCAGTACTTC
TRBV6-4	many	.	TRBJ2-2	CASRDNREPGELFF	TGTGCCAGCAGAGACAACAGGGAGCCGGGGGAGCTGTTTTTT
TRBV18	.	TRBD1	TRBJ1-3	CASSLYQGAENTIYF	TGTGCCAGCTCACTCTACCAGGGGGCGGAAAACACCATATATTTT
TRBV4-1	.	.	TRBJ1-2	CASTPGGPRRNYGYTF	TGCGCCAGCACCCCGGGAGGGCCTCGAAGAAACTATGGCTACACCTTC
TRBV15	many	.	TRBJ2-2	CATSIPLAASDGGELFF	TGTGCCACCAGCATACCCCTGGCGGCTAGTGATGGAGGGGAGCTGTTTTTT
TRBV29-1	many	.	TRBJ2-7	CSVERAETYEQYF	TGCAGCGTTGAGAGGGCAGAGACCTACGAGCAGTACTTC